Described below is a single T cell receptor beta chain sequence and its context. Its antigen remains unidentified. At one end the junction does not follow the germline gene, possibly because of a read error. This sample stems from a study of T cells after posttransplantation cyclophosphamide. Overall study results and limits: Skin or GI-infiltrating T cells shared few TRB sequences with blood. Recipient CMV seropositivity and CMV reactivation strongly tracked TRB clonality.

Treatment was busulfan-fludarabine conditioning, a marrow graft, and cyclophosphamide on days +3 and +4. The table came from immunoSEQ multiplex PCR; TCRdb's copy has only in-frame clones and leaves some out. The sample carries fewer than 45,000 clones, about three quarters recorded once. The receptor's source is a female patient between 40 and 50 years old who received an allogeneic stem cell transplant from a related donor, was CMV-positive, and had no GVHD. Some of these T cells may belong to the graft donor. Source: CD4+ T cells sorted from blood, taken 1903 days after a stem cell transplant with posttransplant cyclophosphamide.

As DNA, the CDR3 is TGTGCTAGCAGCGCCGGGACAACGAACACCGGGGAGCTGTTTTTT. Translation gives CASSAGTTNTGELFF. The chain combines TRBV7-7 with TRBJ2-2; D is perhaps TRBD1 (6 bases). The germline V gene encodes CDR1 SSHAT and CDR2 FNYEAQ (reference sequence). The CDR3 totals 15 residues.